These T cell receptor beta chains were read from a single sample in a study of blood T cell repertoires in COVID-19. Produced via immunoSEQ multiplex PCR; TCRdb's table is partial and in-frame only. The sample lists around 23,000 clones, roughly 89% occurring once. Sequenced input: peripheral blood. These receptors all stem from a human donor in a cohort sampled during active COVID-19. CDR3s include the opening cysteine and the closing phenylalanine or tryptophan. The D gene is left open where the match is weak. Clone size is shown for a subset of rows, as once, few, many or a class of expanded clone.

. TRBJ1-2 TRBV15 . CATSRPDSHGYTF TGTGCCACCAGCAGACCTGACAGTCATGGCTACACCTTC
. TRBJ2-1 TRBV4-1 TRBD2 CASSPLPASGGYNEQFF TGCGCCAGCAGCCCACTCCCGGCTAGCGGGGGGTACAATGAGCAGTTCTTC
once TRBJ2-1 TRBV6-5 TRBD1 CASSYSATRQGVLEFF TGTGCCAGCAGTTACTCCGCGACAAGACAGGGCGTTCTAGAGTTCTTC
few TRBJ1-5 TRBV5-1 . CASRQEPIGNQPQHF TGCGCCAGCAGGCAAGAGCCTATCGGCAATCAGCCCCAGCATTTT
. TRBJ2-2 TRBV19 TRBD2 CASSTLAGSGELFF TGTGCCAGTAGTACACTAGCGGGGTCCGGGGAGCTGTTTTTT
. TRBJ1-2 TRBV6-1 . CASSDAGGYGYTF TGTGCCAGCAGTGATGCGGGAGGCTATGGCTACACCTTC
few TRBJ2-2 TRBV2 . CASLFHGGGGGELFF TGTGCCAGCCTATTTCATGGGGGGGGCGGCGGGGAGCTGTTTTTT
. TRBJ1-2 TRBV6-1 . CASSESRTAGGGYTF TGTGCCAGCAGTGAGTCAAGGACCGCCGGGGGTGGCTACACCTTC
. TRBJ1-1 TRBV5-1 . CASSLAAGSAEAFF TGCGCCAGCAGCTTGGCGGCGGGCTCGGCTGAAGCTTTCTTT
. TRBJ2-2 TRBV6-6 TRBD1 CASSELRGRGTGELFF TGTGCCAGTTCAGAGCTGAGGGGGCGCGGCACCGGGGAGCTGTTTTTT
. TRBJ2-3 TRBV9 TRBD2 CASSVAPREARGSGEYTDTQYF TGTGCCAGCAGCGTAGCCCCGCGGGAGGCTCGGGGATCGGGGGAATACACAGATACGCAGTATTTT
. TRBJ2-3 TRBV28 . CASSPSGYRDSGTDTQYF TGTGCCAGCAGCCCATCGGGATATAGGGACAGCGGGACAGATACGCAGTATTTT
. TRBJ2-5 TRBV5-1 TRBD2 CASSLGAGGAQETQYF TGCGCCAGCAGCTTGGGGGCGGGGGGCGCCCAAGAGACCCAGTACTTC
. TRBJ2-5 TRBV7-9 TRBD1 CASSFLGQGRETQYF TGTGCCAGCAGCTTCCTAGGACAGGGGAGGGAGACCCAGTACTTC
once TRBJ1-3 TRBV3-1/TRBV3-2 . CASSQAGFSGNTIYF TGTGCCAGCAGCCAAGCAGGATTCTCTGGAAACACCATATATTTT
. TRBJ2-2 TRBV15 . CATSRDLPGELFF TGTGCCACCAGCAGAGACCTCCCCGGGGAGCTGTTTTTT
. TRBJ2-1 TRBV29-1 TRBD2 CSVRGTSGQFF TGCAGCGTTCGCGGGACTAGCGGGCAGTTCTTC
. TRBJ2-7 TRBV28 TRBD1 CASSLPGGDEQYF TGTGCCAGCAGTTTACCAGGGGGCGACGAGCAGTACTTC
. TRBJ1-2 TRBV6-5 . CASSLQWANYGYTF TGTGCCAGCAGTTTACAGTGGGCTAACTATGGCTACACCTTC
. TRBJ1-1 TRBV11-2 . CASSLDYQGRAFF TGTGCCAGCAGCTTAGATTATCAGGGTCGGGCTTTCTTT
. TRBJ1-2 TRBV19 TRBD1 CASGGQGYGYTF TGTGCCAGTGGCGGACAGGGGTATGGCTACACCTTC
. TRBJ1-2 TRBV3-1/TRBV3-2 . CASSQVERGGHYGYTF TGTGCCAGCAGCCAAGTGGAGCGGGGGGGGCACTATGGCTACACCTTC
. TRBJ2-1 TRBV27 . CASSPRGVRGNEQFF TGTGCCAGCAGTCCGCGCGGGGTGCGTGGCAATGAGCAGTTCTTC
. TRBJ2-5 TRBV19 . CASSTAGVETQYF TGTGCCAGTAGTACGGCAGGGGTGGAGACCCAGTACTTC
. TRBJ2-1 TRBV7-2 . CASSQPGLKYNEQFF TGTGCCAGCAGCCAACCGGGACTCAAGTACAATGAGCAGTTCTTC
. TRBJ1-1 TRBV5-1 . CASSLESGSDTEAFF TGCGCCAGCAGCTTGGAATCAGGTAGTGACACTGAAGCTTTCTTT
. TRBJ1-3 TRBV3-1/TRBV3-2 . CASSPQGNRGNTIYF TGTGCCAGCAGCCCCCAGGGGAATCGGGGAAACACCATATATTTT
. TRBJ2-5 TRBV19 . CASSMSSQETQYF TGTGCCAGTAGTATGTCCAGCCAAGAGACCCAGTACTTC
. TRBJ2-7 TRBV27 TRBD2 CASKAGGLGLGEQYF TGTGCCAGCAAAGCGGGGGGGCTTGGTCTCGGCGAGCAGTACTTC
few TRBJ1-5 TRBV2 . CASSEDRYNQPQHF TGTGCCAGCAGTGAGGACAGATACAATCAGCCCCAGCATTTT
. TRBJ1-4 TRBV7-2 . CASSPSGSGIGEKLFF TGTGCCAGCAGCCCGAGTGGGTCGGGGATCGGGGAAAAACTGTTTTTT
. TRBJ1-6 TRBV5-4 TRBD1 CASSRGQGGAYNSPLHF TGTGCCAGCAGCAGGGGACAGGGGGGAGCCTATAATTCACCCCTCCACTTT
few TRBJ1-5 TRBV6-2/TRBV6-3 . CASSYTGGQPQHF TGTGCCAGCAGTTACACGGGGGGTCAGCCCCAGCATTTT
few TRBJ2-3 TRBV27 . CASSLSAGTDTQYF TGTGCCAGCAGTTTATCTGCGGGAACGGATACGCAGTATTTT
. TRBJ1-1 TRBV12-5 . CASGLGPQGYTEAFF TGTGCTAGTGGTTTGGGACCACAGGGTTACACTGAAGCTTTCTTT
. TRBJ2-7 TRBV5-1 TRBD1 CASSPWDSSYEQYF TGCGCCAGCAGCCCTTGGGACAGTTCCTACGAGCAGTACTTC
. TRBJ2-1 TRBV19 TRBD2 CASSNPTTSGRLFAREQFF TGTGCCAGTAGCAACCCTACAACTAGCGGGAGGCTGTTCGCACGCGAGCAGTTCTTC
. TRBJ2-1 TRBV7-9 . CASSLTASSRIDEQFF TGTGCCAGCAGCTTAACGGCTAGCAGTAGGATAGATGAGCAGTTCTTC
. TRBJ1-6 TRBV3-1/TRBV3-2 . CASSQGQNNSPLHF TGTGCCAGCAGCCAAGGACAGAATAATTCACCCCTCCACTTT
. TRBJ2-7 TRBV27 TRBD2 CASSFSGTIVEQYF TGTGCCAGCAGTTTTTCCGGGACTATAGTCGAGCAGTACTTC
. TRBJ2-5 TRBV19 . CAVSPGIKETQYF TGTGCAGTGTCCCCGGGAATTAAGGAGACCCAGTACTTC
. TRBJ1-5 TRBV3-1/TRBV3-2 . CASSQGQSGFNQPQHF TGTGCCAGCAGCCAAGGACAGTCGGGCTTCAATCAGCCCCAGCATTTT
. TRBJ1-1 TRBV19 . CASIDRMNTEAFF TGTGCCTCCATCGACAGGATGAACACTGAAGCTTTCTTT
. TRBJ2-1 TRBV5-3 . CARTFIAGQWFDWFF TGTGCCAGAACATTTATAGCGGGACAGTGGTTTGATTGGTTCTTC
. TRBJ2-7 TRBV28 . CASRGTKTYEQYF TGTGCCAGCAGGGGGACAAAAACCTACGAGCAGTACTTC
. TRBJ1-2 TRBV6-5 . CASAAGLNYGYTF TGTGCCAGCGCCGCAGGCCTAAACTATGGCTACACCTTC
. TRBJ2-2 TRBV28 TRBD2 CASSPPGLAGPFSNTGELFF TGTGCCAGCAGTCCCCCAGGACTAGCGGGCCCCTTTTCGAACACCGGGGAGCTGTTTTTT
. TRBJ2-7 TRBV19 . CASSIRAGDTYEQYF TGTGCCAGTAGTATAAGGGCAGGGGACACCTACGAGCAGTACTTC
. TRBJ2-5 TRBV5-1 TRBD2 CASSLDSGSRETQYF TGCGCCAGCAGCTTGGATAGCGGGAGCCGGGAGACCCAGTACTTC
. TRBJ2-7 TRBV9 TRBD2 CASSASGNSYEQYF TGTGCCAGCAGCGCGAGCGGGAACTCCTACGAGCAGTACTTC
. TRBJ1-1 TRBV5-5 . CASTVGQRNTEAFF TGTGCCAGCACCGTAGGACAGAGGAACACTGAAGCTTTCTTT
. TRBJ1-1 TRBV2 . CASTGGTEAFF TGTGCCAGCACCGGGGGCACTGAAGCTTTCTTT
. TRBJ2-5 TRBV7-6 TRBD2 CASSLFMTSADQETQYF TGTGCCAGCAGCCTTTTCATGACTAGCGCAGACCAAGAGACCCAGTACTTC
. TRBJ2-1 TRBV4-1 TRBD2 CASSQESGAGWSEQFF TGCGCCAGCAGCCAAGAGAGCGGGGCAGGGTGGAGTGAGCAGTTCTTC
medium-sized TRBJ2-7 TRBV4-1 . CASSQTFATALYEQYF TGCGCCAGCAGCCAAACGTTCGCTACTGCCCTCTACGAGCAGTACTTC
. TRBJ2-7 TRBV4-2 TRBD2 CASSQDPASGPYEQYF TGTGCCAGCAGCCAAGATCCGGCTAGCGGTCCCTACGAGCAGTACTTC
. TRBJ2-7 TRBV4-1 TRBD1 CASSPRDRGFPYEQYF TGCGCCAGCAGCCCTCGGGACAGGGGTTTTCCCTACGAGCAGTACTTC
. TRBJ2-2 TRBV19 TRBD1 CASRRQGANTGELFF TGTGCCAGCAGAAGACAGGGGGCGAACACCGGGGAGCTGTTTTTT